This T cell receptor (beta chain) was observed in a study of neurological immune-mediated disorders. The sample holds many counts of this clonotype. No antigen is known for it. Overall study results and limits: CDR3 amino acid sequences of expanded clones were not shared across subjects, a result suggesting private repertoires in all groups.

As to time point: longitudinal time-point 3. Unsorted libraries came from 2 million PBMCs stored at -80 °C. V dropped 3 bases and J dropped 2; count of bases not matched to a gene: 11. Germline CDR1 is MNHEY and CDR2 is SVGEGT. The CDR3 consists of 17 residues. Each sequencing run yielded over 160 million TCR-beta sequences from 15-18 subjects. TCRdb reprocessed the 5' RACE reads via MiXCR and lists one record per CDR3 protein. The profile shows about 49,000 distinct CDR3 sequences, 7% to 9% of them singletons. The receptor's source is a woman between 35 and 50 years old in good health. The sequenced sample was PBMCs. V usage is TRBV6-2 or TRBV6-3 and J usage is TRBJ2-3; TRBD1 agrees at 7 bases. The CDR3 DNA sequence: TGTGCCAGCAGTTATCCACCGGGACAGATGATCACAGATACGCAGTATTTT. Amino acids: CASSYPPGQMITDTQYF.